Listed here are 12 T cell receptor beta chains from one sample, sequenced in a study of CD8 T cells in ankylosing spondylitis. Study results and caveats: Blood of patients with ankylosing spondylitis appeared to be characterized by a TCR beta motif of roughly eight highly homologous variants.

For these receptors, no antigen is known. In TCRdb, the 5' RACE reads were re-called with MiXCR into one record per CDR3 protein. The sample carries around 130,000 distinct CDR3 sequences, more than 15% recorded once. The source material was blood, either unsorted or a sorted T cell fraction (not recorded which). Receptors were obtained from a male donor with ankylosing spondylitis.

The chain links TRBV7-9 to TRBJ2-7, with D uncertain. The germline V and J ends were trimmed by 3 bases and 3 bases, with 15 bases remaining between them. This CDR3 is built from 15 residues. CDR1 and CDR2 from the germline V gene are SEHNR and FQNEAQ (reference sequence). The CDR3 bases are TGTGCCAGCAGCTTCTTGGGCTCCGAGGACTACGAGCAGTACTTC. It is translated as CASSFLGSEDYEQYF. The full variable domain, completed using reference TRBV7-9 and TRBJ2-7, is DTGVSQNPRHKITKRGQNVTFRCDPISEHNRLYWYRQTLGQGPEFLTYFQNEAQLEKSRLLSDRFSAERPKGSFSTLEIQRTEQGDSAMYLCASSFLGSEDYEQYFGPGTRLTVT.

This clonotype showed up just a few times. The chain joins TRBV27 to TRBJ2-5, with D maybe TRBD2 (6 bases). CDR1 MNHEY and CDR2 SMNVEV come from the germline V gene (reference sequence). V was clipped by 2 bases and J by 1 base, with 14 bases between them. The CDR3 runs to 16 residues. CDR3 in amino acids: CASSLLANSFQETQYF. In nucleotides, the CDR3 is TGTGCCAGCAGTTTACTAGCGAACAGCTTCCAAGAGACCCAGTACTTC.

This clonotype has a handful of counts. The rearrangement uses TRBV28 and TRBJ2-1, with D unresolved. The CDR3 is made up of 14 amino acids. Trimming took 3 bases from V and 8 from J, leaving 14 bases between them. Germline CDR1 reads MDHEN; CDR2 reads SYDVKM. The CDR3 sequence: CASSLGRGRYEQFF. In nucleotides, the CDR3 is TGTGCCAGCAGTTTGGGTCGTGGGCGGTATGAGCAGTTCTTC.

V usage is TRBV29-1 and J usage is TRBJ1-1; D remains unclear. The CDR3 is 14 amino acids. The V end was cut by 4 bases, the J end by 0 bases, with 12 bases between. Germline CDR1 SQVTM, CDR2 ANQGSEA. CDR3 protein: CSVATVNMNTEAFF. CDR3 coding DNA: TGCAGCGTTGCCACAGTTAACATGAACACTGAAGCTTTCTTT.

The V and J genes are TRBV10-3 and TRBJ2-7, with TRBD2 identical over 9 bases. The J segment lost 0 bases and the V segment lost 5 bases, leaving 11 bases of the junction unmatched. Germline CDR1 is ENHRY and CDR2 is SYGVKD. The CDR3 contains 17 residues. In nucleotides, the CDR3 is TGTGCCATCAGTCCCAAGGATCTAGCGGGATACTCCTACGAGCAGTACTTC. It is translated as CAISPKDLAGYSYEQYF.

This chain links TRBV7-9 with TRBJ2-4; D perhaps matches TRBD1 (6 bases). The germline V and J ends were trimmed by 5 bases and 13 bases, with 24 bases remaining between them. This CDR3 is 15 amino acids long. The germline V gene encodes CDR1 SEHNR and CDR2 FQNEAQ (reference sequence). The CDR3 loop is CASSEPSGRGVSQYF. The DNA of the CDR3 is TGTGCCAGCAGCGAACCTTCTGGCAGGGGTGTCAGCCAGTACTTC.

The table lists this clonotype with a few counts. The genes are TRBV5-6 and TRBJ2-5; maybe TRBD1 (6 bases). From germline, CDR1 is SGHDT and CDR2 YYEEEE. V was pared by 7 bases and J by 0 bases, with 13 bases between. The CDR3 runs to 14 residues. The CDR3 reads CASLHQGNQETQYF. CDR3 in DNA: TGTGCCAGCCTTCATCAGGGGAACCAAGAGACCCAGTACTTC.

The chain recombines TRBV6-1 with TRBJ1-2; TRBD1 aligns across 7 bases. This CDR3 comprises 15 residues. Trimming at V came to 5 bases and at J to 6 bases, leaving 12 bases not matched to a gene. Germline loops: CDR1 MNHNS, CDR2 SASEGT. This chain's CDR3 is CASSRRTGEENGYTF. CDR3 sequence (DNA): TGTGCCAGCAGTCGACGAACAGGGGAAGAAAATGGCTACACCTTC.

This clonotype was seen only a few times. The chain couples TRBV20-1 to TRBJ2-2; 8 nucleotides agree with TRBD1. The germline gives CDR1 DFQATT, CDR2 SNEGSKA (reference sequence). This CDR3 spans 18 amino acids. The V segment lost 1 base and the J segment 2 bases; nucleotides outside the gene matches: 12. DNA for the CDR3: TGCAGTGCTAGAGTCGGGACAGGAACGTTCCTAAACACCGGGGAGCTGTTTTTT. Protein product: CSARVGTGTFLNTGELFF.

This clonotype has just a few counts. This sequence joins TRBV12-3 or TRBV12-4 and TRBJ1-1; D remains unclear. Trimming took off 8 bases at V and 1 base at J, with 2 bases between the two ends. This CDR3 spans 10 amino acids. The CDR3: CASRNTEAFF. The CDR3 DNA sequence: TGTGCCAGCCGGAACACTGAAGCTTTCTTT.

The rearrangement uses TRBV9 and TRBJ1-5, with D maybe TRBD1 (5 bases). Germline V gene data show CDR1 as SGDLS and CDR2 as YYNGEE. The CDR3 runs to 14 residues. Deletions cut 3 bases from V and 5 bases from J, with 12 bases between. DNA for the CDR3: TGTGCCAGCAGCGCAACTAGGGGCGATCAGCCCCAGCATTTT. It specifies CASSATRGDQPQHF. The whole variable domain, remainder taken from reference TRBV9 and TRBJ1-5, is DSGVTQTPKHLITATGQRVTLRCSPRSGDLSVYWYQQSLDQGLQFLIQYYNGEERAKGNILERFSAQQFPDLHSELNLSSLELGDSALYFCASSATRGDQPQHFGDGTRLSIL.

The chain joins TRBV6-5 to TRBJ2-1; 9 bases fit TRBD1. This CDR3 region has 16 residues. Germline trimming cut 4 bases from V and 6 bases from J; bases unmatched to any gene: 10. Germline loops: CDR1 MNHEY, CDR2 SVGAGI. The CDR3 DNA reads as TGTGCCAGCAGTTGGGGATCGGGACAGGGTGTCAATGAGCAGTTCTTC. This translates into CASSWGSGQGVNEQFF.